The 29 T cell receptor beta chains below all came from one sample that was sequenced in a study of OX40 agonist ivuxolimab in advanced cancers. Data came from immunoSEQ multiplex PCR; TCRdb stores just in-frame clones and leaves some out. The table includes 65,000 to 75,000 clones, roughly nine tenths detected once. The specimen was CD4+ or CD8+ T cells sorted from blood, collected in a trial of the OX40 agonist ivuxolimab. Every receptor here comes from an adult with an advanced solid tumor such as melanoma, head and neck, liver or kidney cancer.

This chain links TRBV5-4 with TRBJ1-4, with D unresolved. From germline, CDR1 is SGHNT and CDR2 YYREEE (reference sequence). The CDR3 is made up of 12 amino acids. The V and J ends lost 1 base and 8 bases respectively, with 6 bases between them. CDR3 residues: CASSLLGEKLFF. CDR3 DNA sequence: TGTGCCAGCAGCTTGTTGGGAGAAAAACTGTTTTTT.

A single count supports this clone. The chain has TRBV10-3 and TRBJ2-3; D ambiguous. CDR3 length: 14 residues. Per the germline V gene, CDR1 is ENHRY and CDR2 is SYGVKD. V was shortened by 4 bases and J by 5 bases, with 13 bases between the two germline ends. The DNA for the CDR3 is TGTGCCATCAGTGGATCGGGCAGCCAAGATACGCAGTATTTT. It encodes CAISGSGSQDTQYF.

The chain uses TRBV7-3 and TRBJ2-7, with D perhaps TRBD1 (5 bases). With 2 bases removed from V and 4 bases from J, the gap between germline ends came to 9 bases. The CDR3 spans 13 residues. Germline CDR1 SGHTA, CDR2 FQGTGA. The CDR3, as DNA: TGTGCCAGCAGCTTAGGGGCAGGTTACGAGCAGTACTTC. As protein: CASSLGAGYEQYF.

The chain couples TRBV27 to TRBJ1-1; D is unclear. The CDR3 is made up of 14 amino acids. Germline-derived CDR1 and CDR2 are MNHEY and SMNVEV (reference sequence). Trimming left V 1 base short and J 1 base short, with 7 bases between. CDR3 sequence reads: CASSLWGSNTEAFF. The CDR3 region has the DNA TGTGCCAGCAGTTTATGGGGTTCGAACACTGAAGCTTTCTTT.

J is TRBJ2-5 and V is TRBV5-1; TRBD2 is a possible D gene (6 bases). This CDR3 has 14 amino acids. Trimming left V 4 bases short and J 5 bases short, with 15 bases between. Germline assignment: CDR1 SGHRS and CDR2 YFSETQ. In DNA form, the CDR3 reads TGCGCCAGCAGCCTGACTAGTCGGGGTGAGACCCAGTACTTC. Its protein product is CASSLTSRGETQYF.

The chain links TRBV2 to TRBJ1-1; D unclear. Germline lookup yields CDR1 SNHLY and CDR2 FYNNEI. V was pared by 6 bases and J by 11 bases, with 19 bases between. The CDR3 runs to 13 residues. CDR3 in amino acids: CASSLSDGLSAFF. CDR3 coding DNA: TGTGCCAGCAGCCTCTCGGACGGCCTCTCGGCTTTCTTT.

The J gene is TRBJ2-7, the V gene TRBV7-2; D perhaps matches TRBD1 (6 bases). The V end was cut by 6 bases, the J end by 3 bases, with 15 bases between. Germline V gene data show CDR1 as SGHTA and CDR2 as FQGNSA. This CDR3 is 14 amino acids long. CDR3 DNA: TGTGCCAGCAGTTGGACAGCAATAAACTACGAGCAGTACTTC. Translating it yields CASSWTAINYEQYF.

This clone came up once. V gene TRBV11-2 combines with J gene TRBJ2-7; no reliable D call. V was cut by 3 bases and J by 2 bases, with 14 bases left in between. Germline values: CDR1 SGHAT, CDR2 FQNNGV. The CDR3 sequence is 15 residues long. The CDR3 loop is CASSFPGTTTYEQYF. CDR3 nucleotides: TGTGCCAGCAGCTTCCCCGGTACTACCACCTACGAGCAGTACTTC.

This chain joins TRBV7-9 and TRBJ2-1; TRBD2 matches 7 bases. The CDR3 contains 12 residues. V lost 5 bases, J lost 10 bases, and 5 bases stayed unmatched. The V gene's germline CDR1 is SEHNR and CDR2 FQNEAQ (reference sequence). CDR3 amino acids: CASSTSVAEQFF. The CDR3 DNA reads as TGTGCCAGCAGCACTAGCGTCGCGGAGCAGTTCTTC.

This rearrangement joins TRBV12-5 to TRBJ2-6; no definite D call. Trimming removed 3 bases at V and 2 bases at J, with 8 bases between. The CDR3 is 15 amino acids. Germline V gene data show CDR1 as LGHNT and CDR2 as FRNRAP. CDR3 sequence reads: CASGFGQAGANVLTF. CDR3 nucleotides: TGTGCTAGTGGTTTCGGGCAGGCTGGGGCCAACGTCCTGACTTTC.

The rearrangement joins TRBV9 to TRBJ2-7, with TRBD1 matching over 11 bases. Germline V gene sequence: CDR1 SGDLS, CDR2 YYNGEE. The length of the CDR3 is 17 residues. The V gene end was trimmed by 0 bases and the J gene end by 5 bases; junction bases not matched to a gene: 10. Here the CDR3 DNA reads TGTGCCAGCAGCGTAGGCCTCCCGGGACAGGGGGTCAACGAGCAGTACTTC. Encoded protein: CASSVGLPGQGVNEQYF.

V usage is TRBV10-3 and J usage is TRBJ1-2; the D is unclear. Germline CDR1 ENHRY, CDR2 SYGVKD. V was shortened by 0 bases and J by 8 bases, with 10 bases between the two germline ends. This CDR3 spans 13 amino acids. The CDR3 DNA follows: TGTGCCATCAGTGAGTCAGGCCGCGAGGGCTACACCTTC. Translating it yields CAISESGREGYTF.

In this sample, this clone turned up once. This chain joins TRBV30 and TRBJ2-3; no definite D call. The V end was cut by 2 bases, the J end by 6 bases, with 9 bases between. The CDR3 consists of 12 residues. CDR1 is GTSNPN, CDR2 SVGIG, per germline (reference sequence). The CDR3 spells CAWSMTPDTQYF. The CDR3 region has the DNA TGTGCCTGGAGTATGACCCCTGATACGCAGTATTTT.

This clone occurred once. The rearrangement uses TRBV5-5 and TRBJ2-5; 7 positions agree with TRBD1. The V segment lost 0 bases and the J segment 4 bases; nucleotides outside the gene matches: 6. Germline CDR1 and CDR2: SGHKS and YYEKEE (reference sequence). The CDR3 sequence is 15 residues long. This CDR3 is CASSLEGALGETQYF. CDR3 sequence (DNA): TGTGCCAGCAGCTTGGAGGGGGCCTTGGGAGAGACCCAGTACTTC. The whole variable domain, filled in from reference TRBV5-5 and TRBJ2-5, reads DAGVTQSPTHLIKTRGQQVTLRCSPISGHKSVSWYQQVLGQGPQFIFQYYEKEERGRGNFPDRFSARQFPNYSSELNVNALLLGDSALYLCASSLEGALGETQYFGPGTRLLVL.

J is TRBJ2-7 and V is TRBV7-9; maybe TRBD1 (6 bases). The V gene lost 6 bases and the J gene lost 0 bases, with 9 bases spanning the gap. In germline, CDR1 is SEHNR, CDR2 FQNEAQ (reference sequence). The CDR3 has 13 residues. Here the CDR3 reads CASSRDNSYEQYF. CDR3 sequence (DNA): TGTGCCAGCAGTCGGGACAACTCCTACGAGCAGTACTTC.

The chain uses TRBV10-3 and TRBJ2-7, with 8 bases lining up with TRBD1. The junction had 13 bases not matched to a gene; V was cut back by 10 bases and J by 5 bases. This CDR3 region has 14 residues. Germline assignment: CDR1 ENHRY and CDR2 SYGVKD. CDR3 DNA sequence: TGTGCCAGCAGGACCGGGACAGGAGGCCACGAGCAGTACTTC. It encodes CASRTGTGGHEQYF.

The chain joins TRBV7-3 to TRBJ1-1; TRBD1 agrees at 7 bases. CDR3 length equals 14 residues. Looked up from germline, CDR1 is SGHTA and CDR2 is FQGTGA. Trimming took 3 bases from V and 7 from J; bases not matched to a gene: 8. CDR3 coding DNA: TGTGCCAGCAGCTTCACGGGACAGTCAAATGAAGCTTTCTTT. Encoded protein: CASSFTGQSNEAFF. Filled out from reference TRBV7-3 and TRBJ1-1, the complete variable domain reads GAGVSQTPSNKVTEKGKYVELRCDPISGHTALYWYRQSLGQGPEFLIYFQGTGAADDSGLPNDRFFAVRPEGSVSTLKIQRTERGDSAVYLCASSFTGQSNEAFFGQGTRLTVV.

V is TRBV5-5 and J is TRBJ1-2, with D unclear. Trimming cost V 0 bases and J 0 bases, with 6 bases left between them. This CDR3 has 14 residues. Germline V lookup: CDR1 SGHKS, CDR2 YYEKEE (reference sequence). The CDR3 DNA sequence: TGTGCCAGCAGCTTGGCCGAATCTAACTATGGCTACACCTTC. Protein: CASSLAESNYGYTF.

The chain carries TRBV29-1 and TRBJ2-2; 7 bases match TRBD1. The CDR3 spans 14 residues. V shed 4 bases and J 0 bases; nucleotides not matched to a gene: 2. Germline lookup yields CDR1 SQVTM and CDR2 ANQGSEA. The CDR3 sequence is CSVAGGPNTGELFF. CDR3 coding DNA: TGCAGCGTTGCAGGGGGTCCGAACACCGGGGAGCTGTTTTTT.

The V gene is TRBV29-1, the J gene TRBJ2-7; D possibly corresponds to TRBD2 (5 bases). Germline V CDR1 and CDR2: SQVTM, ANQGSEA. CDR3 length: 12 residues. V dropped 7 bases and J dropped 4 bases, with 14 bases sitting between them. The CDR3 DNA sequence: TGCAGCGGGGGAGAGGACGGTTACGAGCAGTACTTC. Its protein is CSGGEDGYEQYF.

The chain has TRBV11-1 and TRBJ2-3, with 9 bases lining up with TRBD1. The J segment lost 5 bases and the V segment lost 5 bases, leaving 5 bases of the junction unmatched. Germline loops: CDR1 SGHAT, CDR2 FQDESV (reference sequence). The CDR3 covers 14 residues. The CDR3 loop reads CASSETGGLDTQYF. Here the CDR3 DNA reads TGTGCCAGCAGCGAAACAGGGGGCTTAGATACGCAGTATTTT. Full variable domain (outside the CDR3, taken from reference TRBV11-1 and TRBJ2-3): EAEVAQSPRYKITEKSQAVAFWCDPISGHATLYWYRQILGQGPELLVQFQDESVVDDSQLPKDRFSAERLKGVDSTLKIQPAELGDSAMYLCASSETGGLDTQYFGPGTRLTVL.

The rearrangement uses TRBV5-1 and TRBJ2-1; 11 nucleotides line up with TRBD2. The trim removed 2 bases at V and 7 bases at J, leaving 2 bases unmatched. The CDR3 is 14 residues long. Germline V gene data show CDR1 as SGHRS and CDR2 as YFSETQ. CDR3 bases: TGCGCCAGCAGCTTTGCTAGCGGGAGGAATGAGCAGTTCTTC. Protein sequence: CASSFASGRNEQFF.

Concerning this clone: Other DNA sequences in the same sample also yield this CDR3. The chain employs TRBV9 and TRBJ2-1, with TRBD1 identical over 7 bases. The germline gives CDR1 SGDLS, CDR2 YYNGEE. V lost 2 bases to trimming and J lost 4 bases; unmatched junction nucleotides: 6. CDR3 length: 15 amino acids. This CDR3 is CASSVGDREYNEQFF. CDR3 nucleotides: TGTGCCAGCAGCGTGGGGGACAGAGAGTACAATGAGCAGTTCTTC.

The genes are TRBV14 and TRBJ2-2; TRBD2 is a possible D gene (5 bases). V dropped 0 bases and J dropped 1 base, with 12 bases sitting between them. In germline, CDR1 is SGHDN, CDR2 FVKESK. The CDR3 has 17 residues. The CDR3 DNA reads TGTGCCAGCAGCCAAGAACGCGGGTTTCAGAACACCGGGGAGCTGTTTTTT. Translating it yields CASSQERGFQNTGELFF.

This chain connects TRBV5-4 to TRBJ2-7; D is unresolved. In germline, CDR1 is SGHNT, CDR2 YYREEE (reference sequence). Trimming took 1 base from V and 5 from J, leaving 13 bases between them. The CDR3 consists of 14 residues. The chain's CDR3 is CASSLPETWDEQYF. CDR3 DNA sequence: TGTGCCAGCAGCTTGCCCGAAACGTGGGACGAGCAGTACTTC.

This chain connects TRBV18 to TRBJ1-3; a weak D match, TRBD1 (6 bases). This CDR3 region has 15 residues. Germline CDR1 KGHSH, CDR2 LQKENI. Trimming shortened V by 3 bases and J by 7 bases, and 16 bases separated the two germline ends. The CDR3 DNA reads as TGTGCCAGCTCACCGGAGGGGGGGCCTCGGAACACCATATATTTT. Translation gives CASSPEGGPRNTIYF. The full variable domain, with the rest looked up from reference TRBV18 and TRBJ1-3, is NAGVMQNPRHLVRRRGQEARLRCSPMKGHSHVYWYRQLPEEGLKFMVYLQKENIIDESGMPKERFSAEFPKEGPSILRIQQVVRGDSAAYFCASSPEGGPRNTIYFGEGSWLTVV.

The chain recombines TRBV2 with TRBJ2-3; 14 nucleotides match TRBD2. This CDR3 spans 15 amino acids. The V gene's germline CDR1 is SNHLY and CDR2 FYNNEI. The ends lost 5 bases at V and 6 bases at J; junction bases unmatched: 4. CDR3 loop: CASSRLAGGPDTQYF. The CDR3 coding sequence is TGTGCCAGCAGTCGACTAGCGGGAGGGCCGGATACGCAGTATTTT. Full variable domain (outside the CDR3, taken from reference TRBV2 and TRBJ2-3): EPEVTQTPSHQVTQMGQEVILRCVPISNHLYFYWYRQILGQKVEFLVSFYNNEISEKSEIFDDQFSVERPDGSNFTLKIRSTKLEDSAMYFCASSRLAGGPDTQYFGPGTRLTVL.

The V gene is TRBV11-2, the J gene TRBJ2-2; D ambiguous. The V gene's germline CDR1 is SGHAT and CDR2 FQNNGV. Trimming shortened V by 3 bases and J by 7 bases, and 9 bases separated the two germline ends. This CDR3 spans 13 amino acids. The CDR3 region has the DNA TGTGCCAGCAGCTTTCCAGATCTCGGGGAGCTGTTTTTT. It yields the protein CASSFPDLGELFF.

This rearrangement joins TRBV9 to TRBJ2-5; 7 bases map to TRBD1. CDR3 length: 14 amino acids. The germline CDR1 and CDR2 sequences are SGDLS and YYNGEE. V was pared by 3 bases and J by 0 bases, with 2 bases of the junction left unmatched. The chain's CDR3 is CASSAGQYQETQYF. The CDR3 coding sequence is TGTGCCAGCAGCGCGGGACAGTACCAAGAGACCCAGTACTTC.